The sequence of this T cell receptor beta chain was determined in a study of cytomegalovirus exposure and HLA in healthy donors. Study results and caveats: The majority of CMV-associated TCR beta chains were reported as apparently HLA-restricted in a later analysis. The authors judged a highly shared variant cluster likely a sequencing artifact.

It was with 60 Vbeta and 13 Jbeta primers that the PCR ran. The repertoire was sequenced with immunoSEQ multiplex PCR; TCRdb's copy has only in-frame clones and lacks some. The data hold some 140,000 clones, with around 79% observed a single time. To note about this clone: Its antigen remains unidentified.

Germline V CDR1 and CDR2: MNHEY, SVGAGI. Trimming cost V 0 bases and J 1 base, with 10 bases left between them. The CDR3 is 16 amino acids. There were likely unrecorded immune exposures, though donors were nominally healthy when sampled. The rearrangement uses TRBV6-5 and TRBJ1-5; weak D call: TRBD1 (5 bases). The receptor was isolated from a man younger than 40 in good health and CMV-seropositive. The source material was PBMCs. CDR3 coding DNA: TGTGCCAGCAGTTACTCGCCGGACACCAGCAATCAGCCCCAGCATTTT. This gives the protein CASSYSPDTSNQPQHF.